Presented here are 21 T cell receptor beta chains from one specimen sequenced in a study of shared clonotypes between healthy human individuals. Sequencing used immunoSEQ multiplex PCR; TCRdb keeps in-frame clones, though not all of them. The table lists about 2,100,000 clones, around 93% of them singletons. The naive CD8 fraction comprised CD45RO-negative cells positively selected for CCR7 and excluded terminally differentiated effector memory CD45RA+ cells. The sample consisted of naive CD8+ T cells from PBMCs. These receptor sequences come from a man younger than 35 in good health. Some clones in this sample may be carry-over from other donors' samples.

In the case of this clone: The same CDR3 also results from other DNA sequences found in this sample. CDR3 nucleotides: TGTGCCAGCAGCGTGGGGGGGTACGACTACGAGCAGTACTTC. Its protein product is CASSVGGYDYEQYF. The chain carries TRBV9 and TRBJ2-7; 7 bases agree with TRBD2. V shed 2 bases, J shed 3 bases, and the junction held 5 bases outside the gene matches. Looked up from germline, CDR1 is SGDLS and CDR2 is YYNGEE. There are 14 residues in the CDR3.

V and J are TRBV27 and TRBJ2-3; D is unresolved. V lost 5 bases, J lost 4 bases, and 16 bases lay in between. CDR1 is MNHEY and CDR2 is SMNVEV in the germline V gene (reference sequence). This CDR3 comprises 15 residues. The CDR3 here is CASSIHPLIPDTQYF. The CDR3 coding sequence is TGTGCCAGCAGTATCCACCCCCTAATCCCAGATACGCAGTATTTT.

The J gene is TRBJ1-4, the V gene TRBV6-1; 7 nucleotides agree with TRBD1. The CDR3 covers 16 residues. V trimming: 3 bases; J trimming: 4 bases; junction bases outside the gene matches: 8. In germline, CDR1 is MNHNS, CDR2 SASEGT. The DNA for the CDR3 is TGTGCCAGCAGTGACCGGACAGGCGGCCTTAATGAAAAACTGTTTTTT. It yields the protein CASSDRTGGLNEKLFF.

Worth noting for this clone: At one boundary the junction diverges from the germline segment, which might be a read error. The chain recombines TRBV19 with TRBJ1-5; unclear D gene. In germline, CDR1 is LNHDA, CDR2 SQIVND (reference sequence). This CDR3 spans 12 amino acids. CDR3 coding DNA: TGTGCCAGTAGTATCGATTACCAGCCCCCGCATTTT. It is translated as CASSIDYQPPHF.

This chain connects TRBV7-6 to TRBJ2-5; D possibly corresponds to TRBD2 (6 bases). CDR1 is SGHVS, CDR2 FNYEAQ, per germline. The length of the CDR3 is 15 residues. The V end lost 1 base, the J end lost 5 bases, and 14 bases lay between the germline ends. The CDR3 is CASSLGPGGGETQYF. The CDR3 DNA sequence: TGTGCCAGCAGCTTAGGGCCCGGGGGTGGGGAGACCCAGTACTTC.

The chain employs TRBV19 and TRBJ1-5; 10 positions agree with TRBD1. CDR3 size: 18 residues. The germline CDR1 and CDR2 sequences are LNHDA and SQIVND (reference sequence). The V and J ends lost 4 bases and 0 bases, in that order; junction bases with no gene match: 9. The CDR3 DNA is TGTGCCAGTAGTACCCCCGAGGGACAGGGGTCTAGCAATCAGCCCCAGCATTTT. Its protein is CASSTPEGQGSSNQPQHF.

The table lists this clone with a count of one. The chain recombines TRBV15 with TRBJ1-1; D is uncertain. The CDR3 has 15 residues. Germline V gene lookup returns CDR1 LNHNV and CDR2 YYDKDF (reference sequence). V gave up 6 bases and J gave up 0 bases, with 14 bases separating them. CDR3 protein: CATRNSGLMNTEAFF. The CDR3 DNA reads TGTGCCACCAGAAACAGCGGGCTCATGAACACTGAAGCTTTCTTT.

The chain links TRBV5-1 to TRBJ2-1; D is perhaps TRBD1 (6 bases). The ends were cut back, 2 bases at V and 8 bases at J, with 14 bases in the middle. The germline gives CDR1 SGHRS, CDR2 YFSETQ. CDR3 length equals 14 residues. CDR3 coding DNA: TGCGCCAGCAGCTTACAGGGCTTGTTCGATGAGCAGTTCTTC. This sequence encodes CASSLQGLFDEQFF.

The J gene is TRBJ2-1, the V gene TRBV7-3, with 13 positions matching TRBD2. Germline loops: CDR1 SGHTA, CDR2 FQGTGA. The CDR3 is 19 residues long. V shed 5 bases and J 6 bases; nucleotides not matched to a gene: 16. The CDR3 DNA reads as TGTGCCAGCAGCCAACACTACCTACTAGCGGGAGGGCGGGGCAATGAGCAGTTCTTC. It specifies CASSQHYLLAGGRGNEQFF.

J is TRBJ2-7 and V is TRBV19; D not resolved. V lost 0 bases and J 3 bases, leaving 12 bases between the germline ends. CDR1 and CDR2 from the germline V gene are LNHDA and SQIVND (reference sequence). This CDR3 has 15 residues. The DNA for the CDR3 is TGTGCCAGTAGTATAGACTTCACGGCGTTCTACGAGCAGTACTTC. It yields the protein CASSIDFTAFYEQYF.

The CDR3 is CASRGQGLGGYGYTF. DNA of the CDR3: TGTGCCAGCAGGGGACAGGGTTTAGGAGGCTATGGCTACACCTTC. The chain carries TRBV27 and TRBJ1-2; 9 nucleotides line up with TRBD1. This CDR3 spans 15 amino acids. J gave up 4 bases and V 6 bases, and 9 bases lay outside the gene matches. Germline V gene lookup returns CDR1 MNHEY and CDR2 SMNVEV (reference sequence).

This clone was recorded once. V usage is TRBV7-9 and J usage is TRBJ1-1; D call uncertain. Germline values: CDR1 SEHNR, CDR2 FQNEAQ (reference sequence). CDR3 length: 14 amino acids. V gave up 5 bases and J gave up 0 bases, with 10 bases separating them. The CDR3 region is CASSRTEMNTEAFF. The DNA of the CDR3 is TGTGCCAGCAGCCGTACAGAAATGAACACTGAAGCTTTCTTT.

This clone has just one count. The chain links TRBV10-1 to TRBJ2-3; 9 positions agree with TRBD1. The CDR3 is made up of 13 amino acids. Trimming at V came to 11 bases and at J to 0 bases, leaving 3 bases not matched to a gene. Germline V gene lookup returns CDR1 WNHNN and CDR2 SYGVQD (reference sequence). CDR3 DNA sequence: TGCGCCGACAGGGGGATAAGCACAGATACGCAGTATTTT. This encodes CADRGISTDTQYF.

In this sample, this clone turned up once. The V and J genes are TRBV11-1 and TRBJ2-7; D is ambiguous. The germline V gene encodes CDR1 SGHAT and CDR2 FQDESV (reference sequence). The V end lost 4 bases, the J end lost 1 base, and 17 bases lay between the germline ends. The CDR3 has 16 residues. The CDR3 loop is CASSSRWAGPSYEQYF. The DNA of the CDR3 is TGTGCCAGCAGCTCCAGGTGGGCAGGACCTTCCTACGAGCAGTACTTC. The full variable domain, its missing parts supplied by reference TRBV11-1 and TRBJ2-7, is EAEVAQSPRYKITEKSQAVAFWCDPISGHATLYWYRQILGQGPELLVQFQDESVVDDSQLPKDRFSAERLKGVDSTLKIQPAELGDSAMYLCASSSRWAGPSYEQYFGPGTRLTVT.

The chain recombines TRBV4-1 with TRBJ2-4, with D maybe TRBD2 (5 bases). This CDR3 spans 16 amino acids. Deletions cut 0 bases from V and 10 bases from J, with 19 bases between. The germline gives CDR1 MGHRA, CDR2 YSYEKL. The CDR3 DNA follows: TGCGCCAGCAGCCAAGAGTATGGCCTCGCGGGTAAAATTCAGTACTTC. Encoded protein: CASSQEYGLAGKIQYF.

This clone appeared a single time. The V call is TRBV7-8, the J call TRBJ1-5; no clear D. The CDR3 length is 16 residues. Germline V gene sequence: CDR1 SGHVS, CDR2 FQNEAQ. V lost 2 bases and J lost 1, with 12 bases in between. The CDR3 region has the DNA TGTGCCAGCAGCTTATACATCGCAGAAAGCAATCAGCCCCAGCATTTT. Translating gives CASSLYIAESNQPQHF.

J is TRBJ1-1 and V is TRBV27; the match to TRBD1 covers 7 bases. The V segment lost 3 bases and the J segment 4 bases; nucleotides outside the gene matches: 5. The germline V gene has CDR1 MNHEY and CDR2 SMNVEV (reference sequence). CDR3 length: 14 residues. The CDR3 DNA sequence: TGTGCCAGCAGTTTCTCACAGGGGTCCACTGAAGCTTTCTTT. Translation gives CASSFSQGSTEAFF.

This chain uses TRBV28 with TRBJ2-5; D not certain. Trimming removed 1 base at V and 2 bases at J, with 8 bases between. This CDR3 has 14 residues. Germline-derived CDR1 and CDR2 are MDHEN and SYDVKM. CDR3 sequence reads: CASSLLKLQETQYF. In DNA, the CDR3 is TGTGCCAGCAGTTTATTGAAGCTACAAGAGACCCAGTACTTC.

The rearrangement joins TRBV27 to TRBJ2-1, with D tentatively TRBD2 (6 bases). There are 18 residues in the CDR3. The germline V gene encodes CDR1 MNHEY and CDR2 SMNVEV (reference sequence). V shed 3 bases and J shed 0 bases, with 18 bases lying between them. CDR3: CASSFLQFGGDSYNEQFF. The CDR3 DNA reads TGTGCCAGCAGTTTCCTCCAGTTCGGGGGAGACTCCTACAATGAGCAGTTCTTC.

V gene TRBV28 combines with J gene TRBJ2-1, with 7 bases identical to TRBD2. With V trimmed by 3 bases and J by 2 bases, 16 bases remained unmatched. Germline CDR1 and CDR2: MDHEN and SYDVKM. The CDR3 has 19 amino acids. This chain's CDR3 is CASSFLGGERENPYNEQFF. The DNA for the CDR3 is TGTGCCAGCAGTTTTCTCGGCGGGGAGCGGGAAAACCCCTACAATGAGCAGTTCTTC.

The J gene is TRBJ2-1, the V gene TRBV28; D possibly uses TRBD1 or TRBD2 (5 bases each). This CDR3 has 14 residues. Between the trimmed V and J ends, which lost 3 bases and 9 bases, there was a span of 15 bases. Germline-derived CDR1 and CDR2 are MDHEN and SYDVKM. CDR3 DNA sequence: TGTGCCAGCAGTTTCACCGGGATGAGGGGTGAGCAGTTCTTC. Translation: CASSFTGMRGEQFF. The full variable domain, its missing parts supplied by reference TRBV28 and TRBJ2-1, is DVKVTQSSRYLVKRTGEKVFLECVQDMDHENMFWYRQDPGLGLRLIYFSYDVKMKEKGDIPEGYSVSREKKERFSLILESASTNQTSMYLCASSFTGMRGEQFFGPGTRLTVL.